Listed below are T cell receptor beta chains from one sample, sequenced in a study of Tregs in tolerant kidney transplant recipients. Generated by immunoSEQ multiplex PCR, the TCRdb table keeps only in-frame clones and is missing some. The sample comprises 90,000 to 120,000 clones, 90% of which are singletons, and roughly 0.35% rests with the top ten. Material: CD4+ T cells from blood, obtained before the transplant. These receptors were taken from a human donor who received a combined kidney and bone marrow transplant. Both conserved end residues are part of each CDR3. D genes are given only for firm matches. Clone size is stated in some rows and not others, as once, few, many or a class when expanded.

CDR3 protein: CASSQGRRTGDRSYEQYF; CDR3 DNA: TGCGCCAGCAGCCAAGGAAGACGGACAGGGGACCGCTCCTACGAGCAGTACTTC; CDR3 length: 18; V gene: TRBV4-1; D gene: TRBD1; clone size: once; J gene: TRBJ2-7
CDR3 protein: CASSLVAGYEQYF; CDR3 DNA: TGTGCCAGCAGTTTGGTAGCGGGATACGAGCAGTACTTC; CDR3 length: 13; V gene: TRBV27; D gene: TRBD2; clone size: .; J gene: TRBJ2-7
CDR3 protein: CASRTSGGAWTGELFF; CDR3 DNA: TGTGCCAGTCGGACTAGCGGGGGGGCGTGGACCGGGGAGCTGTTTTTT; CDR3 length: 16; V gene: TRBV7-8; D gene: TRBD2; clone size: .; J gene: TRBJ2-2
CDR3 protein: CASSPSGLAGDTQYF; CDR3 DNA: TGTGCCAGCAGCCCCTCGGGGCTAGCGGGAGATACGCAGTATTTT; CDR3 length: 15; V gene: TRBV7-2; D gene: TRBD2; clone size: .; J gene: TRBJ2-3
CDR3 protein: CASRATSGGAQTQYF; CDR3 DNA: TGTGCCAGCAGGGCGACTAGCGGGGGGGCGCAGACCCAGTACTTC; CDR3 length: 15; V gene: TRBV7-9; D gene: TRBD2; clone size: .; J gene: TRBJ2-5
CDR3 protein: CASSDIDRNYGYTF; CDR3 DNA: TGTGCCAGCAGTGACATCGACAGGAACTATGGCTACACCTTC; CDR3 length: 14; V gene: TRBV25-1; D gene: .; clone size: .; J gene: TRBJ1-2
CDR3 protein: CASSPWGGKETQYF; CDR3 DNA: TGTGCCAGTAGTCCCTGGGGGGGAAAAGAGACCCAGTACTTC; CDR3 length: 14; V gene: TRBV19; D gene: TRBD2; clone size: once; J gene: TRBJ2-5
CDR3 protein: CAWSRLGPSSGNTIYF; CDR3 DNA: TGTGCCTGGAGTCGTTTGGGGCCTTCCTCTGGAAACACCATATATTTT; CDR3 length: 16; V gene: TRBV30; D gene: .; clone size: once; J gene: TRBJ1-3
CDR3 protein: CASSERGEGIQYF; CDR3 DNA: TGTGCCAGCAGTGAGCGGGGGGAGGGCATTCAGTACTTC; CDR3 length: 13; V gene: TRBV2; D gene: TRBD2; clone size: few; J gene: TRBJ2-4
CDR3 protein: CASSRQGASTEAFF; CDR3 DNA: TGTGCCAGCAGTCGTCAGGGGGCGTCCACTGAAGCTTTCTTT; CDR3 length: 14; V gene: TRBV27; D gene: TRBD1; clone size: once; J gene: TRBJ1-1
CDR3 protein: CASRNLAGGGETQYF; CDR3 DNA: TGTGCCAGCAGAAATCTAGCGGGGGGGGGAGAGACCCAGTACTTC; CDR3 length: 15; V gene: TRBV6-1; D gene: TRBD2; clone size: .; J gene: TRBJ2-5
CDR3 protein: CASSLGRNSGNTIYF; CDR3 DNA: TGTGCCAGCAGTTTGGGCAGGAATTCTGGAAACACCATATATTTT; CDR3 length: 15; V gene: TRBV27; D gene: .; clone size: .; J gene: TRBJ1-3
CDR3 protein: CASGSGQGASHEQYF; CDR3 DNA: TGTGCTAGTGGTTCGGGACAGGGGGCAAGCCACGAGCAGTACTTC; CDR3 length: 15; V gene: TRBV12-5; D gene: TRBD1; clone size: .; J gene: TRBJ2-7
CDR3 protein: CASSLNRGLTDTQYF; CDR3 DNA: TGTGCCAGCAGTCTTAACAGGGGGTTAACAGATACGCAGTATTTT; CDR3 length: 15; V gene: TRBV28; D gene: TRBD1; clone size: .; J gene: TRBJ2-3
CDR3 protein: CASSSPTGHLSYGYTF; CDR3 DNA: TGTGCCAGCAGTTCACCCACAGGGCACCTTAGCTATGGCTACACCTTC; CDR3 length: 16; V gene: TRBV6-5; D gene: .; clone size: .; J gene: TRBJ1-2
CDR3 protein: CAISEVPLALSTDTQYF; CDR3 DNA: TGTGCCATCAGTGAGGTTCCTCTAGCGTTGAGCACAGATACGCAGTATTTT; CDR3 length: 17; V gene: TRBV10-3; D gene: .; clone size: .; J gene: TRBJ2-3
CDR3 protein: CATSGTVGEQYF; CDR3 DNA: TGTGCCACGTCCGGGACAGTCGGCGAGCAGTACTTC; CDR3 length: 12; V gene: TRBV6-6; D gene: TRBD1; clone size: .; J gene: TRBJ2-7
CDR3 protein: CAWSEFEGAGYEQYF; CDR3 DNA: TGTGCCTGGAGTGAGTTCGAGGGGGCGGGGTACGAGCAGTACTTC; CDR3 length: 15; V gene: TRBV30; D gene: .; clone size: .; J gene: TRBJ2-7
CDR3 protein: CAWKRTGVSTDTQYF; CDR3 DNA: TGTGCCTGGAAACGGACAGGGGTTAGCACAGATACGCAGTATTTT; CDR3 length: 15; V gene: TRBV30; D gene: TRBD1; clone size: .; J gene: TRBJ2-3
CDR3 protein: CASSPQEMNTEAFF; CDR3 DNA: TGTGCCAGCTCACCACAGGAGATGAACACTGAAGCTTTCTTT; CDR3 length: 14; V gene: TRBV18; D gene: .; clone size: .; J gene: TRBJ1-1
CDR3 protein: CASSSHRRTSGRAANTGELFF; CDR3 DNA: TGTGCCAGCAGTTCCCACCGGAGGACTAGCGGGAGGGCCGCGAACACCGGGGAGCTGTTTTTT; CDR3 length: 21; V gene: TRBV27; D gene: TRBD2; clone size: .; J gene: TRBJ2-2
CDR3 protein: CASSWEYRETEAFF; CDR3 DNA: TGTGCCAGCAGCTGGGAATACAGGGAAACTGAAGCTTTCTTT; CDR3 length: 14; V gene: TRBV11-2; D gene: .; clone size: .; J gene: TRBJ1-1
CDR3 protein: CASSLGRNQPQHF; CDR3 DNA: TGTGCCAGCTCCTTGGGGCGAAATCAGCCCCAGCATTTT; CDR3 length: 13; V gene: TRBV2; D gene: .; clone size: .; J gene: TRBJ1-5
CDR3 protein: CASSLFGQGHTEAFF; CDR3 DNA: TGTGCCAGCAGCTTGTTCGGACAGGGGCACACTGAAGCTTTCTTT; CDR3 length: 15; V gene: TRBV5-6; D gene: TRBD1; clone size: .; J gene: TRBJ1-1
CDR3 protein: CASSHPDGAGDEKLFF; CDR3 DNA: TGTGCCAGCAGCCATCCCGACGGGGCGGGGGATGAAAAACTGTTTTTT; CDR3 length: 16; V gene: TRBV5-6; D gene: .; clone size: .; J gene: TRBJ1-4
CDR3 protein: CSVEASGRENIQYF; CDR3 DNA: TGCAGCGTTGAAGCTAGCGGGAGGGAAAACATTCAGTACTTC; CDR3 length: 14; V gene: TRBV29-1; D gene: TRBD2; clone size: few; J gene: TRBJ2-4
CDR3 protein: CASSLTPGTAYEQYF; CDR3 DNA: TGCGCCAGCAGCTTGACCCCCGGGACAGCCTACGAGCAGTACTTC; CDR3 length: 15; V gene: TRBV5-1; D gene: TRBD1; clone size: .; J gene: TRBJ2-7
CDR3 protein: CASSYDPGNTEAFF; CDR3 DNA: TGCGCCAGCAGTTACGACCCAGGGAACACTGAAGCTTTCTTT; CDR3 length: 14; V gene: TRBV5-1; D gene: .; clone size: .; J gene: TRBJ1-1
CDR3 protein: CASSPRGGVGTTEAFF; CDR3 DNA: TGTGCCAGCAGCCCCCGGGGGGGGGTTGGGACCACTGAAGCTTTCTTT; CDR3 length: 16; V gene: TRBV5-5; D gene: .; clone size: .; J gene: TRBJ1-1
CDR3 protein: CSVGPGLASSGELFF; CDR3 DNA: TGCAGCGTGGGCCCGGGACTAGCCTCATCCGGGGAGCTGTTTTTT; CDR3 length: 15; V gene: TRBV29-1; D gene: TRBD2; clone size: .; J gene: TRBJ2-2
CDR3 protein: CAISDRDQPQHF; CDR3 DNA: TGTGCCATCAGTGATCGGGATCAGCCCCAGCATTTT; CDR3 length: 12; V gene: TRBV10-3; D gene: .; clone size: .; J gene: TRBJ1-5
CDR3 protein: CASSYMTSTDTQYF; CDR3 DNA: TGTGCCAGCAGTTACATGACTAGTACAGATACGCAGTATTTT; CDR3 length: 14; V gene: TRBV6-6; D gene: .; clone size: few; J gene: TRBJ2-3
CDR3 protein: CASSQAVQGALDEQFF; CDR3 DNA: TGTGCCAGCAGCCAAGCAGTCCAGGGGGCTTTGGATGAGCAGTTCTTC; CDR3 length: 16; V gene: TRBV4-2; D gene: TRBD1; clone size: .; J gene: TRBJ2-1
CDR3 protein: CASSETSGSSETQYF; CDR3 DNA: TGTGCCAGCAGTGAAACTAGCGGGAGTTCAGAGACCCAGTACTTC; CDR3 length: 15; V gene: TRBV6-1; D gene: TRBD2; clone size: few; J gene: TRBJ2-5
CDR3 protein: CASSTGQKTQETQYF; CDR3 DNA: TGTGCCAGCAGCACCGGACAGAAAACTCAAGAGACCCAGTACTTC; CDR3 length: 15; V gene: TRBV11-2; D gene: .; clone size: once; J gene: TRBJ2-5
CDR3 protein: CASRSGPGASYEQYF; CDR3 DNA: TGTGCCAGTAGGTCGGGTCCCGGTGCGTCCTACGAGCAGTACTTC; CDR3 length: 15; V gene: TRBV19; D gene: .; clone size: .; J gene: TRBJ2-7
CDR3 protein: CASSSTGGGSYEAFF; CDR3 DNA: TGTGCCAGCAGCTCCACGGGAGGGGGCAGTTATGAAGCTTTCTTT; CDR3 length: 15; V gene: TRBV4-2; D gene: TRBD1; clone size: .; J gene: TRBJ1-1
CDR3 protein: CASSPGRAGGPQHF; CDR3 DNA: TGTGCCAGCTCACCGGGCAGGGCAGGCGGGCCCCAGCATTTT; CDR3 length: 14; V gene: TRBV18; D gene: .; clone size: few; J gene: TRBJ1-5
CDR3 protein: CASSLGDTGELFF; CDR3 DNA: TGTGCCAGCAGCCTGGGCGACACCGGGGAGCTGTTTTTT; CDR3 length: 13; V gene: TRBV2; D gene: .; clone size: .; J gene: TRBJ2-2
CDR3 protein: CASSFRTGENYGYTF; CDR3 DNA: TGTGCCAGCAGCTTCCGGACAGGGGAGAACTATGGCTACACCTTC; CDR3 length: 15; V gene: TRBV7-8; D gene: TRBD1; clone size: .; J gene: TRBJ1-2
CDR3 protein: CATTEVNTGELFF; CDR3 DNA: TGTGCCACAACGGAGGTCAACACCGGGGAGCTGTTTTTT; CDR3 length: 13; V gene: TRBV19; D gene: .; clone size: .; J gene: TRBJ2-2
CDR3 protein: CASSGTRYEQYF; CDR3 DNA: TGTGCCAGCAGTGGGACTCGTTACGAGCAGTACTTC; CDR3 length: 12; V gene: TRBV6-1; D gene: .; clone size: .; J gene: TRBJ2-7
CDR3 protein: CASSPTGDRGEKLFF; CDR3 DNA: TGCGCCAGCAGCCCTACAGGGGATCGGGGTGAAAAACTGTTTTTT; CDR3 length: 15; V gene: TRBV5-1; D gene: TRBD1; clone size: .; J gene: TRBJ1-4
CDR3 protein: CASKKQGAPGNTIYF; CDR3 DNA: TGTGCCAGCAAAAAACAGGGGGCGCCCGGAAACACCATATATTTT; CDR3 length: 15; V gene: TRBV5-6; D gene: TRBD1; clone size: .; J gene: TRBJ1-3
CDR3 protein: CASSRLAGGDDEQYF; CDR3 DNA: TGTGCCAGTAGCCGACTAGCGGGAGGGGACGACGAGCAGTACTTC; CDR3 length: 15; V gene: TRBV19; D gene: TRBD2; clone size: once; J gene: TRBJ2-7
CDR3 protein: CASSEGTGPYGYTF; CDR3 DNA: TGTGCCAGCAGTGAGGGGACAGGGCCCTATGGCTACACCTTC; CDR3 length: 14; V gene: TRBV6-1; D gene: TRBD1; clone size: .; J gene: TRBJ1-2